This record concerns one T cell receptor (beta chain) sequence. Assay: immunoSEQ multiplex PCR; the TCRdb copy retains only in-frame clones and omits some. Among a few million clones listed, just over 90% were seen once. The data originate from a study of shared clonotypes between healthy human individuals. Naive-designated CD8 cells lacked CD45RO, were positively enriched for CCR7, and omitted terminally differentiated effector memory CD45RA+ cells. The CDR3 has 18 amino acids. In germline, CDR1 is MNHEY, CDR2 SMNVEV (reference sequence). J lost 8 bases, V lost 5 bases, and 17 bases had no gene match.

The chain employs TRBV27 and TRBJ2-2; 10 nucleotides match TRBD2. Sequencing was carried out using naive CD8+ T cells from PBMCs. The sequence came from a man between 18 and 35 years old in good health. Some clones in this sample may be carry-over from other donors' samples. CDR3 in amino acids: CASSGSGGLAAPGGELFF. In nucleotides, the CDR3 is TGTGCCAGCAGTGGATCCGGAGGACTAGCGGCACCCGGAGGGGAGCTGTTTTTT.